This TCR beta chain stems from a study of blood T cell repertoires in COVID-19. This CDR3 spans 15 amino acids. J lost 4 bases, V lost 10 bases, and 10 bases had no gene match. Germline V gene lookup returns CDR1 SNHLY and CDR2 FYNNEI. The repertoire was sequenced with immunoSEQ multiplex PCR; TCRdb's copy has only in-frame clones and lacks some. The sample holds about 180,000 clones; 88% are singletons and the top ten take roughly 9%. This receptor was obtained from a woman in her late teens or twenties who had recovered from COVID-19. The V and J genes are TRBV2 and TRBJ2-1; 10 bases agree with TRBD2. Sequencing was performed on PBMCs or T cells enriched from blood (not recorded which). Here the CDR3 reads CAIPGGLAAYNEQFF. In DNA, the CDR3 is TGTGCCATCCCCGGAGGACTAGCGGCTTACAATGAGCAGTTCTTC.